This T cell receptor (beta chain) stems from a study of regulatory T cells in long-lasting Graves disease. Study-wide results and caveats: TRBV28, TRBJ1-2 and TRBJ2-5 were favored in persistent disease. The study found lower TCR diversity in persistent Graves' patients than in newly diagnosed ones.

This clonotype was found many times. Antigen unknown. Time point here: persistent/refractory GD, antithyroid drugs over 5 years with positive TRAb. PBMC RNA was the source of the TCR library. Roughly 9.6-milliliter peripheral blood samples went into EDTA tubes. The V gene end was trimmed by 8 bases and the J gene end by 0 bases; junction bases not matched to a gene: 13. The length of the CDR3 is 16 residues. Germline loops: CDR1 MDHEN, CDR2 SYDVKM. TCR beta libraries were built with iRepertoire HTBI primers and Arm-PCR of CDR3 regions. TCRdb recomputed calls from the multiplex PCR reads with MiXCR, one row per CDR3 protein. The sample yields hundreds of thousands of distinct CDR3 sequences, roughly 20% seen once.

This sequence was found in a female donor with Graves disease. The input for sequencing was peripheral blood mononuclear cells (PBMCs), taken when the disease was refractory, from a patient treated with antithyroid drugs. This chain links TRBV28 with TRBJ2-7, with 7 bases aligning to TRBD1. CDR3 in DNA: TGTGCCAGCGCCCCATCCGAGGGGGCCCACTCCTACGAGCAGTACTTC. Amino acid sequence: CASAPSEGAHSYEQYF.